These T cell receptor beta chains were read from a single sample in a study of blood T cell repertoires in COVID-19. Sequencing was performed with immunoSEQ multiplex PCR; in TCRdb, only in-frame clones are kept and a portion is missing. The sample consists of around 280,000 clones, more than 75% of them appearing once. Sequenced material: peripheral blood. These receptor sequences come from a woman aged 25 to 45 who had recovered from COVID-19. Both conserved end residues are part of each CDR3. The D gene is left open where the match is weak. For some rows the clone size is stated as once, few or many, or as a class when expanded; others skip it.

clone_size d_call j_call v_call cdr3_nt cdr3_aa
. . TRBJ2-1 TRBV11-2 TGTGCCAGCAGCTTTCTAGGACGGGGCAATGAGCAGTTCTTC CASSFLGRGNEQFF
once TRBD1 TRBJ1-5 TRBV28 TGTGCCAGCAGGACCCGGGACAGAAGCAATCAGCCCCAGCATTTT CASRTRDRSNQPQHF
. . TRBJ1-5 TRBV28 TGTGCCAGCAGTTTGCCAGGGGTCAATCAGCCCCAGCATTTT CASSLPGVNQPQHF
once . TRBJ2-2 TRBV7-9 TGTGCCAGCAGCTTGTCCCGTCTAGCCCCAGCCGGGGAGCTGTTTTTT CASSLSRLAPAGELFF
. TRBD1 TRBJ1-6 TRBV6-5 TGTGCCAGCAGTACTCGGGACAGTTCACCCCTCCACTTT CASSTRDSSPLHF
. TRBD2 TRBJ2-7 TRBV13 TGTGCCAGCAGCCCCCGGGGAGCGGGAGGCCCCTACGAGCAGTACTTC CASSPRGAGGPYEQYF
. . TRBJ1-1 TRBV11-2 TGTGCCAGCAGCCCCAGGGGTGACACTGAAGCTTTCTTT CASSPRGDTEAFF
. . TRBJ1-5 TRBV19 TGTGCCAGTAGTATAAATTCTTATAGCAATCAGCCCCAGCATTTT CASSINSYSNQPQHF
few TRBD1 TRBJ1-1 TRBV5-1 TGCGCCAGCCGCTCAGGGGGCGAGGGCACTGAAGCTTTCTTT CASRSGGEGTEAFF
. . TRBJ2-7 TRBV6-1 TGTGCCAGCAGTGAACAGATCGAGCAGTACTTC CASSEQIEQYF
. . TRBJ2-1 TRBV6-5 TGTGCCAGCAGTCATACAGGATTCAATGAGCAGTTCTTC CASSHTGFNEQFF
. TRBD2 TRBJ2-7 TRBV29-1 TGCAGCGTTGGCCCCCGACTAGCGGGGAACTACGAGCAGTACTTC CSVGPRLAGNYEQYF
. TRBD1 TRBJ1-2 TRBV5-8 TGTGCCAGCAGCTTTCATGCAGGGGGCCGTGGCTACACCTTC CASSFHAGGRGYTF
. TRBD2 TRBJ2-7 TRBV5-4 TGTGCCAGCAGCTTCAGGTGGGGCACTAGCGGGGGACCTCCCTACGAGCAGTACTTC CASSFRWGTSGGPPYEQYF
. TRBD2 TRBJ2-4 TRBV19 TGTGCCAGTAGTATGCCTAGCGGGAGTATTGTGGCCAAAAACATTCAGTACTTC CASSMPSGSIVAKNIQYF
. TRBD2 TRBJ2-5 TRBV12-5 TGTGCTAGTGGTTTGGTACCCCCGGGACTAGCGGGACAGACCCAGTACTTC CASGLVPPGLAGQTQYF
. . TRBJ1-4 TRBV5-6 TGTGCCAGCAGCCTCGGGGTGGGTGAAAAACTGTTTTTT CASSLGVGEKLFF
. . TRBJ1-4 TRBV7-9 TGTGCCAGCAGCGCGACCACTGGAAGGGCGGGTGAAAAACTGTTTTTT CASSATTGRAGEKLFF
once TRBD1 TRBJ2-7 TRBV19 TGTGCCAGTAGTCCGGGACAGGGGGCTTCCTACGAGCAGTACTTC CASSPGQGASYEQYF
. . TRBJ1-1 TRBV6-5 TGTGCCAGCAGGAAAGAGGGTGGATACACTGAAGCTTTCTTT CASRKEGGYTEAFF
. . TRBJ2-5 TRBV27 TGTGCCAGCAGTTCGGGGGTGACCCAGTACTTC CASSSGVTQYF
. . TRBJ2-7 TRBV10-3 TGTGCCATCAGTGGTACTGAAACCTACGAGCAGTACTTC CAISGTETYEQYF
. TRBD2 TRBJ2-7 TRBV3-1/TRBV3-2 TGTGCCAGCAGCCAATCCGAGGGACTAGCGGGCTACGAGCAGTACTTC CASSQSEGLAGYEQYF
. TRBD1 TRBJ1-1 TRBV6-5 TGTGCCAGCGACCGACAGGGTCCTACTGAAGCTTTCTTT CASDRQGPTEAFF
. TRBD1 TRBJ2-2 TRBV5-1 TGCGCCAGCAGCTTACAGGGGTCCGGGGAGCTGTTTTTT CASSLQGSGELFF
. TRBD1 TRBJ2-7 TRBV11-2 TGTGCCAGCAGCTTAGTACAGGGGGCCTCCAACGAGCAGTACTTC CASSLVQGASNEQYF
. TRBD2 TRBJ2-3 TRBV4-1 TGCGCCAGCAGCCGTCCGGGAGGGGCAGATACGCAGTATTTT CASSRPGGADTQYF
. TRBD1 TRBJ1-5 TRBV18 TGTGCCAGCTCACCAGGGACAGGGGAGGACCAGCCCCAGCATTTT CASSPGTGEDQPQHF
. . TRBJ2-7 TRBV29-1 TGCAGCGTTGAAGCTCGAGGCCACCGGGACACAAAATACGAGCAGTACTTC CSVEARGHRDTKYEQYF
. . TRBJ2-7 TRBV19 TGTGCCAGCGCAGGGGCACACGAGCAGTACTTC CASAGAHEQYF
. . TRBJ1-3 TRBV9 TGTGCCAGCGCCTCCCCCGCCAGGGATAACACCATATATTTT CASASPARDNTIYF
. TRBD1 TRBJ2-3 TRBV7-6 TGTGCCAGCAGCTTAGGATCAGGGGGTAGCACAGATACGCAGTATTTT CASSLGSGGSTDTQYF
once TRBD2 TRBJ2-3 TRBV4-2 TGTGCCAGCAGCCTTCGGGCTAGCGGATTACCAGATACGCAGTATTTT CASSLRASGLPDTQYF
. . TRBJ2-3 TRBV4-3 TGCGCCAGCAGCCAAGATCAGGGGTCTAGCACAGATACGCAGTATTTT CASSQDQGSSTDTQYF
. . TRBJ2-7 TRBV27 TGTGCCAGCAGCCGGGGGTACGAGCAGTACTTC CASSRGYEQYF
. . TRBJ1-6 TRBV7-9 TGTGCCAGCAGCTTATTAGGCGGGGTAAATTCACCCCTCCACTTT CASSLLGGVNSPLHF
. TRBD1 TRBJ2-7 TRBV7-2 TGTGCCAGCAGCTTACGACAGGGAAACTACGAGCAGTACTTC CASSLRQGNYEQYF
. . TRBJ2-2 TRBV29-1 TGCAGCGTTCGAATCGGTCTATCTAACACCGGGGAGCTGTTTTTT CSVRIGLSNTGELFF
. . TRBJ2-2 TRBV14 TGTGCCAGCAGCCAATTACAGTTTAACACCGGGGAGCTGTTTTTT CASSQLQFNTGELFF
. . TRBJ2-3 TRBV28 TGTGCCAGCAGCTCCTCTCAGGGGTTTGGCACAGATACGCAGTATTTT CASSSSQGFGTDTQYF
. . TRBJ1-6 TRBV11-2 TGTGCCAGCAGCCCAAACCCAGGATTTAATTCACCCCTCCACTTT CASSPNPGFNSPLHF
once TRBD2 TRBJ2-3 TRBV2 TGTGCCAGCAGAGGGACTAGCGGGGGATCGTTTACGCAGTATTTT CASRGTSGGSFTQYF
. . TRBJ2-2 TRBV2 TGTGCCAGTCTCTTGGGGCGTGGGACCGGGGAGCTGTTTTTT CASLLGRGTGELFF